The T cell receptor (beta chain) under discussion was sequenced for a study of human thymus T cells. Study-wide results and caveats: Blood and thymic repertoires both appeared biased in V and J gene usage. Related research found strongly overlapping thymic repertoires in unrelated individuals.

The V and J ends lost 2 bases and 3 bases respectively, with 2 bases between them. This CDR3 is built from 11 residues. Germline CDR1 reads MNHEY; CDR2 reads SMNVEV (reference sequence). Turning to this clone: What it binds is not known.

It was from resections taken during corrective heart surgery that the thymus tissue came. Immunologically healthy infants in Finland undergoing congenital heart defect surgery were the donors. The repertoire was sequenced with immunoSEQ multiplex PCR; TCRdb's copy has only in-frame clones and lacks some. The profile shows tens of thousands of clones, around 96% of them singletons. The TCR comes from a boy under three years old with a congenital heart defect but otherwise immunologically healthy. Sequenced sample: thymus tissue. This chain connects TRBV27 to TRBJ2-7, with unresolved D. The CDR3: CASSLRYEQYF. DNA of the CDR3: TGTGCCAGCAGTTTACGCTACGAGCAGTACTTC.